Shown below are 21 T cell receptor beta chains from a single sample sequenced in a study of T-cell reconstitution after alpha-beta-depleted transplantation in children. Using unique molecular identifiers, the investigators prepared the TCRbeta library. TCRdb reanalysed the PCR reads using MiXCR and keeps one entry per CDR3 protein. Of some 200,000 distinct CDR3 sequences listed, around 9.9% were seen once; the top ten hold roughly 28%. The sample in question was PBMCs, obtained before TCRalphabeta/CD19-depleted stem cell transplant. Receptors originate from a child in the first two years of life with acute myeloid leukemia, due to receive a stem cell transplant.

Ten or more counts support this clonotype. The chain is built from TRBV18 and TRBJ1-1; 9 nucleotides line up with TRBD1. In germline, CDR1 is KGHSH, CDR2 LQKENI. Unmatched junction bases numbered 4, after V lost 10 bases and J lost 1 base. The CDR3 is 13 amino acids. The CDR3 reads CATKGQGNTEAFF. DNA for the CDR3: TGTGCCACCAAGGGACAGGGGAACACTGAAGCTTTCTTT.

Worth noting for this clonotype: This may be a read error: a much more frequent sequence differs by one nucleotide. V gene TRBV6-5 combines with J gene TRBJ1-2, with D hard to call. The germline V and J ends were trimmed by 7 bases and 7 bases, with 13 bases remaining between them. Germline CDR1 and CDR2: MNHEY and SVGAGI. There are 12 residues in the CDR3. The CDR3 sequence: CASIAPLGGYTF. CDR3 coding DNA: TGTGCCAGCATTGCGCCCCTCGGTGGCTACACCTTC.

This clonotype was counted at least ten times. This sequence joins TRBV5-1 and TRBJ2-3; TRBD1 is a possible D gene (6 bases). The CDR3 sequence is 17 residues long. From germline, CDR1 is SGHRS and CDR2 YFSETQ. V dropped 0 bases and J dropped 3 bases, with 17 bases sitting between them. CDR3: CASSLVAGEGGTDTQYF. In nucleotides, the CDR3 is TGCGCCAGCAGCTTGGTGGCAGGGGAAGGTGGAACAGATACGCAGTATTTT.

This clonotype was detected many times. The chain couples TRBV12-3 or TRBV12-4 to TRBJ1-5; D not certain. The CDR3 is made up of 14 amino acids. Trimming pared 3 bases from V and 1 base from J, leaving 7 bases between. The CDR3, as DNA: TGTGCCAGCAGTTTCAAGGGAAGCAATCAGCCCCAGCATTTT. Translating gives CASSFKGSNQPQHF.

In its sample, this clonotype was seen many times. The chain uses TRBV11-2 and TRBJ1-6; maybe TRBD1 (5 bases). The CDR3 totals 15 residues. The ends were cut back, 3 bases at V and 7 bases at J, with 13 bases in the middle. Germline V gene data show CDR1 as SGHAT and CDR2 as FQNNGV. The CDR3 coding sequence is TGTGCCAGCAGCTTGGAGGGACGGAAAAATTCACCCCTCCACTTT. Translated, it gives CASSLEGRKNSPLHF.

This clonotype was detected ten times or more. The chain joins TRBV20-1 to TRBJ1-4; weak D call: TRBD1 (5 bases). The germline gives CDR1 DFQATT, CDR2 SNEGSKA (reference sequence). Trimming removed 0 bases from V and 7 bases from J, with 15 bases in between. This CDR3 has 15 residues. The CDR3 DNA follows: TGCAGTGCTAGAGACCAATCAGGGACGGCTGAAAAACTGTTTTTT. This sequence encodes CSARDQSGTAEKLFF.

This clonotype was seen repeatedly, ten times or more. The chain links TRBV29-1 to TRBJ2-1, with D perhaps TRBD1 or TRBD2 (5 bases each). V lost 2 bases and J lost 7, with 15 bases in between. The CDR3 spans 14 residues. Germline loops: CDR1 SQVTM, CDR2 ANQGSEA. In DNA, the CDR3 is TGCAGCGTTGAATGGGGGATTGTTCTAAATGAGCAGTTCTTC. Protein sequence: CSVEWGIVLNEQFF.

This clonotype showed up just a few times. The V gene is TRBV12-3 or TRBV12-4, the J gene TRBJ2-5, with D perhaps TRBD1 (5 bases). Trimming stripped 2 bases from V and 9 bases from J, with 16 bases between. The CDR3 runs to 14 residues. CDR3 residues: CASSLTGPKGSQYF. CDR3 sequence (DNA): TGTGCCAGCAGTTTAACCGGGCCTAAGGGGTCCCAGTACTTC.

Regarding this clonotype: Relative to the germline gene, one junction end is altered; a read error may explain this. V usage is TRBV4-3 and J usage is TRBJ2-7; the match to TRBD2 covers 7 bases. CDR1 and CDR2 (germline): LGHNA, YSLEER. The CDR3 contains 14 residues. CDR3 DNA: TGCGTCAGCAGCCAAGAATCTAGCGGCTACGAGCAGTACTTC. It is translated as CVSSQESSGYEQYF.

This clonotype was detected ten times or more. The V call is TRBV11-3, the J call TRBJ1-2; 8 bases fit TRBD1. This CDR3 has 14 amino acids. Germline assignment: CDR1 SGHNT and CDR2 YENEEA. V shed 3 bases, J shed 3 bases, and the junction held 3 bases outside the gene matches. This CDR3 is CASSLTGADYGYTF. The CDR3 region has the DNA TGTGCCAGCAGCTTGACAGGGGCCGACTATGGCTACACCTTC.

There are many counts of this clonotype. CDR3 sequence (DNA): TGTGCCAGCAGTCCAGCCGGGACTAGCTCTGGAAACACCATATATTTT. As protein: CASSPAGTSSGNTIYF. The genes are TRBV28 and TRBJ1-3; possible D gene TRBD1, 5 bases. CDR1 is MDHEN and CDR2 is SYDVKM in the germline V gene. V was clipped by 5 bases and J by 0 bases, with 14 bases between them. This CDR3 has 16 residues.

Worth noting for this clonotype: A clone one base away is much larger, so this may be a read error. This chain uses TRBV28 with TRBJ2-2; the D gene is possibly TRBD1 (6 bases). The CDR3 covers 14 residues. Germline-derived CDR1 and CDR2 are MDHEN and SYDVKM. The CDR3 coding sequence is TGTGCCAGCAGTTCTACAGGGCTAACCGGGGAGCTGTCTTTT. Its translation: CASSSTGLTGELSF.

Comments on this clonotype: Just one base apart from a much larger clone, this may be a read error. The genes are TRBV2 and TRBJ2-7; D call uncertain. The CDR3 consists of 12 residues. Germline V lookup: CDR1 SNHLY, CDR2 FYNNEI. CDR3 sequence: CTSSAISYEQYF. The CDR3 region has the DNA TGTACCAGCAGTGCGATATCCTACGAGCAGTACTTC.

This clonotype was recorded at least ten times. The CDR3 sequence: CSARAQSNQPQHF. CDR3 sequence (DNA): TGCAGTGCTAGAGCCCAGAGCAATCAGCCCCAGCATTTT. The chain joins TRBV20-1 to TRBJ1-5; D uncertain. The V and J ends lost 1 base and 1 base respectively, with 5 bases between them. Germline V CDR1 and CDR2: DFQATT, SNEGSKA (reference sequence). The CDR3 extends over 13 amino acids.

This clonotype was observed at least ten times. V usage is TRBV7-9 and J usage is TRBJ2-1; D may correspond to TRBD1 or TRBD2 (5 bases each). Germline values: CDR1 SEHNR, CDR2 FQNEAQ (reference sequence). Trimming removed 1 base at V and 5 bases at J, with 12 bases between. CDR3 length: 15 residues. CDR3 amino acids: CASSLVLWGNNEQFF. Here the CDR3 DNA reads TGTGCCAGCAGCTTAGTATTGTGGGGGAACAATGAGCAGTTCTTC.

This clonotype showed up just once. This sequence may be a read error, since a much larger clone differs from it by one base. The gene calls are TRBV6-1 and TRBJ2-7; D is perhaps TRBD1 (5 bases). Between the trimmed V and J ends, which lost 6 bases and 6 bases, there was a span of 24 bases. Per germline, CDR1 MNHNS and CDR2 SASEGT. The CDR3 contains 16 residues. CDR3 in DNA: TGTGCCAGCAGAAGAAACCAGGGAACGGGCGCATTCGAGCAGTACTTC. Translating gives CASRRNQGTGAFEQYF.

This clonotype was seen many times. The rearrangement joins TRBV27 to TRBJ1-1; D gene unclear. Germline V lookup: CDR1 MNHEY, CDR2 SMNVEV (reference sequence). Trimming pared 6 bases from V and 4 bases from J, leaving 12 bases between. The CDR3 totals 13 residues. CDR3 sequence reads: CASSRRLRTEAFF. The DNA of the CDR3 is TGTGCCAGCAGCCGTCGACTCCGCACTGAAGCTTTCTTT.

The chain carries TRBV10-2 and TRBJ2-7; 16 positions agree with TRBD2. CDR1 and CDR2 (germline): WSHSY, SAAADI. The CDR3 is 15 residues long. V gave up 6 bases and J gave up 5 bases; unmatched junction bases: 4. CDR3 region: CASRGTSGRGNEQYF. The CDR3, as DNA: TGCGCCAGCAGGGGGACTAGCGGGAGGGGAAACGAGCAGTACTTC.

The rearrangement links TRBV18 to TRBJ2-2, with a weak D call TRBD1 (5 bases). Trimming removed 5 bases at V and 6 bases at J, with 13 bases between. The CDR3 runs 14 residues. From germline, CDR1 is KGHSH and CDR2 LQKENI. CDR3 nucleotides: TGTGCCAGCTCAGACCCAGGGCGGCCCGGGGAGCTGTTTTTT. Translation: CASSDPGRPGELFF.

The CDR3 nucleotides are TGCGCCAGCAGCTTGGCCTCACCTCGCGCGGGAGACTCCTACGAGCAGTACTTC. Amino acids: CASSLASPRAGDSYEQYF. The V call is TRBV5-1, the J call TRBJ2-7; 7 bases map to TRBD2. The CDR3 spans 18 residues. V was clipped by 0 bases and J by 0 bases; unmatched bases: 12. CDR1 SGHRS and CDR2 YFSETQ come from the germline V gene.

This clonotype was seen only a few times. J is TRBJ2-7 and V is TRBV6-4; D call uncertain. The length of the CDR3 is 16 residues. CDR1 and CDR2 from the germline V gene are MRHNA and SNTAGT. The V gene lost 6 bases and the J gene lost 0 bases, with 18 bases spanning the gap. The CDR3 here is CASSRVLRAFSYEQYF. The CDR3 DNA is TGTGCCAGCAGCAGAGTTTTACGGGCCTTCTCCTACGAGCAGTACTTC.